These 2 T cell receptor beta chains originate from one sample sequenced in a study of blood T cell repertoires in COVID-19. The protocol was immunoSEQ multiplex PCR, while the TCRdb copy is restricted to in-frame clones and leaves out a portion. The data contain 150,000 or so clones, roughly 87% of them singletons. The sequencing sample was made of PBMCs or T cells enriched from blood (not recorded which). The receptors were sampled from a middle-aged woman who had been exposed to COVID-19.

The chain has TRBV28 and TRBJ1-4; 9 bases are a match to TRBD1. Germline CDR1 is MDHEN and CDR2 is SYDVKM. The CDR3 covers 15 residues. With 6 bases clipped from V and 4 bases from J, the junction kept 6 bases outside the gene matches. In DNA form, the CDR3 reads TGTGCCAGCAGCTCACAGGGGGCGCTTAATGAAAAACTGTTTTTT. Translating gives CASSSQGALNEKLFF.

The chain recombines TRBV9 with TRBJ2-7, with 9 bases lining up with TRBD2. Germline CDR1 is SGDLS and CDR2 is YYNGEE. The V and J ends lost 0 bases and 0 bases, in that order; junction bases with no gene match: 7. This CDR3 contains 17 residues. The CDR3 coding sequence is TGTGCCAGCAGCGTAGGAGATAGCGGGAGAAACTCCTACGAGCAGTACTTC. Its translation is CASSVGDSGRNSYEQYF.